Below, 32 T cell receptor beta chains from the same sample are listed, as sequenced in a study of beta chain features in type 1 diabetes. Reverse transcribing all isolated RNA meant expressed TCRB transcripts were sequenced. Here immunoSEQ multiplex PCR was the method, and the copy in TCRdb shows in-frame clones only, minus some. This sample has more than 120,000 clones, with about 13% found just once. These receptors' antigens are unknown. Study-level results: Among patients with Type 1 diabetes, TCRB CDR3s were moderately but significantly shorter in every one of the four CD4+ subsets.

The sample comprised central memory CD4+ T cells from blood. The source is a man aged 18 to 30 with type 1 diabetes.

The V gene is TRBV15, the J gene TRBJ1-6; D is uncertain. The V and J ends lost 0 bases and 13 bases respectively, with 19 bases between them. This CDR3 comprises 16 residues. The germline gives CDR1 LNHNV, CDR2 YYDKDF (reference sequence). For the CDR3, the DNA is TGTGCCACCAGCAGAGATCCAGCGGCAATAGGGTGGCCCCTCCACTTT. It translates to CATSRDPAAIGWPLHF.

In its sample, this clone was seen a few times. Different DNA sequences within this sample yield the same CDR3. The chain joins TRBV30 to TRBJ2-3; D is uncertain. Deletions cut 1 base from V and 1 base from J, with 3 bases between. The CDR3 has 12 amino acids. CDR1 and CDR2 from the germline V gene are GTSNPN and SVGIG (reference sequence). CDR3 DNA sequence: TGTGCCTGGAGTGAAGGCACAGATACGCAGTATTTT. This sequence encodes CAWSEGTDTQYF.

This clone was found a few times. V usage is TRBV18 and J usage is TRBJ1-6, with 9 nucleotides matching TRBD1. This CDR3 is built from 16 residues. The germline V gene encodes CDR1 KGHSH and CDR2 LQKENI. V was pared by 6 bases and J by 10 bases, with 13 bases of the junction left unmatched. CDR3: CASSPNGGQGESPLHF. The CDR3, as DNA: TGTGCCAGCTCCCCCAACGGGGGACAGGGAGAGTCACCCCTCCACTTT. Full variable domain (remainder filled in from reference TRBV18 and TRBJ1-6): NAGVMQNPRHLVRRRGQEARLRCSPMKGHSHVYWYRQLPEEGLKFMVYLQKENIIDESGMPKERFSAEFPKEGPSILRIQQVVRGDSAAYFCASSPNGGQGESPLHFGNGTRLTVT.

This clone was seen only a few times. This chain joins TRBV19 and TRBJ2-2, with D unresolved. The CDR3 loop spans 13 amino acids. Germline lookup yields CDR1 LNHDA and CDR2 SQIVND (reference sequence). The V end lost 1 base, the J end lost 3 bases, and 3 bases lay between the germline ends. CDR3 region: CASSIGHTGELFF. DNA of the CDR3: TGTGCCAGTAGTATAGGGCACACCGGGGAGCTGTTTTTT.

This clone appeared a few times. The genes are TRBV7-9 and TRBJ1-2; no definite D call. The CDR3 consists of 15 residues. V was shortened by 5 bases and J by 6 bases, with 19 bases between the two germline ends. CDR1 and CDR2 from the germline V gene are SEHNR and FQNEAQ (reference sequence). The chain's CDR3 is CASSPVISGGNGYTF. CDR3 in DNA: TGTGCCAGCAGCCCAGTCATTTCAGGCGGCAATGGCTACACCTTC.

The gene calls are TRBV6-1 and TRBJ2-3; 12 bases line up with TRBD1. V gave up 7 bases and J gave up 4 bases; unmatched junction bases: 6. Per germline, CDR1 MNHNS and CDR2 SASEGT. This CDR3 is 15 amino acids long. CDR3 residues: CASKPGQGAPDTQYF. The CDR3 DNA reads TGTGCCAGCAAGCCGGGACAGGGGGCCCCAGATACGCAGTATTTT.

The J gene is TRBJ1-4, the V gene TRBV5-4; the match to TRBD1 covers 7 bases. V was clipped by 4 bases and J by 5 bases; unmatched bases: 8. CDR3 length: 15 amino acids. Germline V lookup: CDR1 SGHNT, CDR2 YYREEE (reference sequence). CDR3 loop: CASSVRQGGNEKLFF. The CDR3 DNA sequence: TGTGCCAGCAGCGTGCGACAGGGTGGGAATGAAAAACTGTTTTTT. Looking up the rest from reference TRBV5-4 and TRBJ1-4 gives the full variable domain: ETGVTQSPTHLIKTRGQQVTLRCSSQSGHNTVSWYQQALGQGPQFIFQYYREEENGRGNFPPRFSGLQFPNYSSELNVNALELDDSALYLCASSVRQGGNEKLFFGSGTQLSVL.

This chain links TRBV2 with TRBJ2-1; D could derive from TRBD1 or TRBD2 (6 bases each). Trimming cost V 5 bases and J 5 bases, with 13 bases left between them. From germline, CDR1 is SNHLY and CDR2 FYNNEI. The CDR3 extends over 14 amino acids. The CDR3 sequence is CASSPGARNNEQFF. The DNA for the CDR3 is TGTGCCAGCAGTCCGGGGGCTAGAAACAATGAGCAGTTCTTC.

This sequence joins TRBV30 and TRBJ2-2; D unresolved. The CDR3 has 12 residues. The V gene lost 1 base and the J gene lost 4 bases, with 4 bases spanning the gap. Germline values: CDR1 GTSNPN, CDR2 SVGIG (reference sequence). CDR3 in amino acids: CAWSGPTGELFF. The CDR3 DNA reads TGTGCCTGGAGTGGACCCACCGGGGAGCTGTTTTTT.

The gene calls are TRBV29-1 and TRBJ1-2; TRBD1 might be the D (6 bases). Germline CDR1 SQVTM, CDR2 ANQGSEA. Trimming cost V 0 bases and J 10 bases, with 15 bases left between them. CDR3 length: 13 amino acids. CDR3 loop: CSVEDGGLRVYTF. The CDR3 bases are TGCAGCGTTGAAGACGGGGGCCTCCGAGTCTACACCTTC.

The chain links TRBV5-8 to TRBJ1-5; D is perhaps TRBD1 (6 bases). The V gene lost 7 bases and the J gene lost 4 bases, with 12 bases spanning the gap. The CDR3 loop spans 13 amino acids. Germline V gives CDR1 SGHTS, CDR2 YDEGEE. The CDR3 region has the DNA TGTGCCAGCCCCCCGGGGGCTAATCAGCCCCAGCATTTT. This translates into CASPPGANQPQHF.

In its sample, this clone was seen a few times. The V call is TRBV7-8, the J call TRBJ2-3; TRBD2 matches 9 bases. The CDR3 consists of 16 residues. With 0 bases clipped from V and 6 bases from J, the junction kept 7 bases outside the gene matches. Per the germline V gene, CDR1 is SGHVS and CDR2 is FQNEAQ. CDR3 nucleotides: TGTGCCAGCAGCTTAGCTAGCGGGGGCCAGAGCGATACGCAGTATTTT. It is translated as CASSLASGGQSDTQYF.

The gene calls are TRBV21-1 and TRBJ1-2. TRBV21-1 constitutes a pseudogene. CDR3 length equals 14 residues. For the CDR3, the DNA is TGTGCCAGCAGCACCCCAGACCTTGGGTATGGCTACACCTTC. Protein: CASSTPDLGYGYTF.

This clone came up a few times. The chain uses TRBV18 and TRBJ1-5; D not certain. The CDR3 sequence is 14 residues long. The V end lost 3 bases, the J end lost 2 bases, and 8 bases lay between the germline ends. Germline assignment: CDR1 KGHSH and CDR2 LQKENI. CDR3 protein: CASSPDGGNQPQHF. The CDR3 DNA reads TGTGCCAGCTCACCCGACGGAGGCAATCAGCCCCAGCATTTT.

This clone was seen ten or more times. The chain recombines TRBV21-1 with TRBJ2-5; the D call in the table, TRBD2, was not verified against the DNA. TRBV21-1 is a listed pseudogene. The CDR3 spans 16 residues. CDR3 in amino acids: CASSKSWREYQETQYF. The CDR3 DNA is TGTGCCAGCAGCAAAAGCTGGCGGGAGTACCAAGAGACCCAGTACTTC.

This clone was seen many times. V and J are TRBV28 and TRBJ2-3; D is undetermined. CDR3 size: 11 residues. V dropped 3 bases and J dropped 7 bases, with 5 bases sitting between them. Per the germline V gene, CDR1 is MDHEN and CDR2 is SYDVKM. The CDR3 reads CASSLGHTQYF. CDR3 DNA sequence: TGTGCCAGCAGTTTGGGCCATACGCAGTATTTT.

V gene TRBV6-1 combines with J gene TRBJ2-5; D is perhaps TRBD2 (6 bases). CDR1 and CDR2 from the germline V gene are MNHNS and SASEGT. This CDR3 has 15 residues. Trimming cost V 1 base and J 5 bases, with 14 bases left between them. The CDR3 DNA reads as TGTGCCAGCAGTGAAGAGGTAGCGGAGATGGAGACCCAGTACTTC. Protein: CASSEEVAEMETQYF.

The chain joins TRBV9 to TRBJ2-1, with 10 bases identical to TRBD2. With V trimmed by 1 base and J by 4 bases, 2 bases remained unmatched. This CDR3 contains 15 residues. Per the germline V gene, CDR1 is SGDLS and CDR2 is YYNGEE. The CDR3 sequence: CASSVTSGVYNEQFF. CDR3 sequence (DNA): TGTGCCAGCAGCGTAACTAGCGGGGTATACAATGAGCAGTTCTTC. The full variable domain, with the rest looked up from reference TRBV9 and TRBJ2-1, is DSGVTQTPKHLITATGQRVTLRCSPRSGDLSVYWYQQSLDQGLQFLIQYYNGEERAKGNILERFSAQQFPDLHSELNLSSLELGDSALYFCASSVTSGVYNEQFFGPGTRLTVL.

In this sample, this clone turned up many times. The chain couples TRBV18 to TRBJ1-1, with 7 bases fitting TRBD1. Germline assignment: CDR1 KGHSH and CDR2 LQKENI. The CDR3 is 13 amino acids. V lost 2 bases to trimming and J lost 7 bases; unmatched junction nucleotides: 4. CDR3 sequence (DNA): TGTGCCAGCTCACCAAACGGGGACAGTGAAGCTTTCTTT. Translated: CASSPNGDSEAFF. Supplemented by reference TRBV18 and TRBJ1-1, the full variable domain reads NAGVMQNPRHLVRRRGQEARLRCSPMKGHSHVYWYRQLPEEGLKFMVYLQKENIIDESGMPKERFSAEFPKEGPSILRIQQVVRGDSAAYFCASSPNGDSEAFFGQGTRLTVV.

The chain employs TRBV6-1 and TRBJ1-5, with D tentatively TRBD1 (6 bases). The CDR3 totals 13 residues. V was cut by 5 bases and J by 4 bases, with 9 bases left in between. CDR1 and CDR2 (germline): MNHNS, SASEGT. The CDR3 is CASSFGQNQPQHF. CDR3 DNA sequence: TGTGCCAGCAGTTTTGGACAGAATCAGCCCCAGCATTTT.

The V gene is TRBV9, the J gene TRBJ2-1; D call uncertain. Germline V gene sequence: CDR1 SGDLS, CDR2 YYNGEE. Trimming pared 0 bases from V and 7 bases from J, leaving 11 bases between. This CDR3 spans 14 amino acids. The CDR3 spells CASSVGGMGNEQFF. The CDR3 DNA follows: TGTGCCAGCAGCGTAGGAGGTATGGGGAATGAGCAGTTCTTC.

This clone was recorded many times. This chain uses TRBV6-5 with TRBJ2-7; a possible D gene is TRBD1 (6 bases). V lost 4 bases and J lost 6, with 16 bases in between. The CDR3 runs 14 residues. Per germline, CDR1 MNHEY and CDR2 SVGAGI. CDR3 residues: CASSFRGPVGEQYF. Here the CDR3 DNA reads TGTGCCAGCAGTTTCAGGGGACCCGTCGGCGAGCAGTACTTC.

The rearrangement joins TRBV30 to TRBJ2-7; a weak D match, TRBD2 (5 bases). Between the trimmed V and J ends, which lost 4 bases and 1 base, there was a span of 17 bases. Germline V gene data show CDR1 as GTSNPN and CDR2 as SVGIG (reference sequence). The CDR3 is made up of 15 amino acids. The CDR3 is CAWTARAYGSYEQYF. CDR3 sequence (DNA): TGTGCCTGGACTGCGAGGGCCTATGGGTCCTACGAGCAGTACTTC.

J is TRBJ2-7 and V is TRBV20-1; no reliable D call. CDR3 length: 11 residues. From germline, CDR1 is DFQATT and CDR2 SNEGSKA (reference sequence). The V gene lost 0 bases and the J gene lost 5 bases, with 5 bases spanning the gap. CDR3 coding DNA: TGCAGTGCTAGAGATCAAAACGAGCAGTACTTC. This codes for CSARDQNEQYF.

This clone has only a few counts. The gene calls are TRBV4-1 and TRBJ2-1; 7 positions match TRBD2. The CDR3 covers 16 residues. J was trimmed by 6 bases and V by 4 bases; bases with no gene match: 12. CDR1 and CDR2 from the germline V gene are MGHRA and YSYEKL. CDR3 sequence: CASSPREGGGINEQFF. CDR3 bases: TGCGCCAGCAGCCCCAGGGAGGGCGGGGGTATCAATGAGCAGTTCTTC.

This clone has only a few counts. This rearrangement joins TRBV30 to TRBJ1-5; D ambiguous. Germline-derived CDR1 and CDR2 are GTSNPN and SVGIG (reference sequence). This CDR3 region has 14 residues. The V end was cut by 2 bases, the J end by 0 bases, with 8 bases between. CDR3 loop: CAWSKGNSNQPQHF. In nucleotides, the CDR3 is TGTGCCTGGAGTAAGGGAAATAGCAATCAGCCCCAGCATTTT.

A note on this clone: The same CDR3 arises from other DNA sequences in this sample as well. CDR3 in amino acids: CSVEGTGGADTEAFF. The CDR3 nucleotides are TGCAGCGTGGAGGGGACAGGGGGCGCGGACACTGAAGCTTTCTTT. The gene calls are TRBV29-1 and TRBJ1-1; 12 bases align to TRBD1. This CDR3 comprises 15 residues. V dropped 6 bases and J dropped 3; count of bases not matched to a gene: 8. The germline CDR1 and CDR2 sequences are SQVTM and ANQGSEA.

The chain carries TRBV5-1 and TRBJ2-7; 10 bases are a match to TRBD2. Per germline, CDR1 SGHRS and CDR2 YFSETQ. This CDR3 region has 17 residues. The V segment lost 0 bases and the J segment 1 base; nucleotides outside the gene matches: 7. The chain's CDR3 is CASSLASTSGISYEQYF. Here the CDR3 DNA reads TGCGCCAGCAGCTTGGCAAGTACTAGCGGGATTTCCTACGAGCAGTACTTC.

This clone was counted many times. J is TRBJ2-5 and V is TRBV7-2; D is uncertain. The CDR3 totals 10 residues. V lost 5 bases, J lost 10 bases, and 8 bases lay in between. CDR1 SGHTA and CDR2 FQGNSA come from the germline V gene. The CDR3 coding sequence is TGTGCCAGCAGCCTAGAAGGCCAGTACTTC. As protein: CASSLEGQYF.

CDR3 amino acids: CAISRVTDPTGELFF. The CDR3 coding sequence is TGTGCCATCAGTCGAGTGACAGACCCCACCGGGGAGCTGTTTTTT. The J gene is TRBJ2-2, the V gene TRBV10-3; maybe TRBD1 (5 bases). Germline V gives CDR1 ENHRY, CDR2 SYGVKD. V was cut by 5 bases and J by 4 bases, with 14 bases left in between. CDR3 length: 15 residues.

This clone appeared a few times. The V and J genes are TRBV29-1 and TRBJ2-7, with TRBD1 matching over 8 bases. Germline V gives CDR1 SQVTM, CDR2 ANQGSEA. Trimming cost V 5 bases and J 6 bases; bases outside gene matches: 12. This CDR3 has 14 amino acids. The CDR3 loop reads CSVREFTGGSEQYF. The DNA of the CDR3 is TGCAGCGTTAGGGAATTTACAGGGGGGAGCGAGCAGTACTTC.

There are many counts of this clone. The J gene is TRBJ2-1, the V gene TRBV6-6, with 7 bases lining up with TRBD1. Per germline, CDR1 MNHNY and CDR2 SVGAGI (reference sequence). J lost 3 bases, V lost 5 bases, and 10 bases had no gene match. This CDR3 comprises 16 residues. CDR3 DNA sequence: TGTGCCAGCAGTCAGATACCGACAGGGCGCTACAATGAGCAGTTCTTC. Translation gives CASSQIPTGRYNEQFF.